Below are 26 T cell receptor beta chains sequenced from a single sample in a study of blood T cells in healthy people across ages. Together with a sample-barcoded 5' primer, a J-beta primer mix was included in a second PCR lasting about 6 to 11 cycles. TCRdb passed the 5' RACE reads through MiXCR, listing each CDR3 protein once. The repertoire holds approximately 900,000 distinct CDR3 sequences, with around 49% as singletons. The specimen was blood. These receptors all stem from a man younger than 40 in good health.

This chain links TRBV20-1 with TRBJ1-5, with D uncertain. Looked up from germline, CDR1 is DFQATT and CDR2 is SNEGSKA (reference sequence). The CDR3 is 14 amino acids. Trimming stripped 0 bases from V and 4 bases from J, with 10 bases between. The CDR3 protein is CSARETRINQPQHF. The CDR3, as DNA: TGCAGTGCTAGAGAGACACGGATAAATCAGCCCCAGCATTTT.

The V call is TRBV10-3, the J call TRBJ2-5; D may be TRBD2 (6 bases). V was pared by 4 bases and J by 5 bases, with 11 bases between. This CDR3 is built from 13 residues. Germline CDR1 and CDR2: ENHRY and SYGVKD. DNA for the CDR3: TGTGCCATCAGTGCACTAGCAGGGGAGACCCAGTACTTC. This translates into CAISALAGETQYF.

This clonotype was seen a handful of times. V gene TRBV29-1 combines with J gene TRBJ2-7, with D tentatively TRBD1 (6 bases). With 0 bases removed from V and 3 bases from J, the gap between germline ends came to 12 bases. The CDR3 totals 14 residues. CDR1 is SQVTM, CDR2 ANQGSEA, per germline. This CDR3 is CSVEEVDSDYEQYF. Here the CDR3 DNA reads TGCAGCGTTGAAGAAGTGGACAGCGACTACGAGCAGTACTTC.

This clonotype came up a few times. DNA for the CDR3: TGTGCCTGCGCTCCTGGGACCGGGCTTAGTTTGCCTGGCTACACCTTC. Translated: CACAPGTGLSLPGYTF. The V and J genes are TRBV7-9 and TRBJ1-2; possibly TRBD1 for D (5 bases). Trimming shortened V by 11 bases and J by 7 bases, and 29 bases separated the two germline ends. Germline V gene data show CDR1 as SEHNR and CDR2 as FQNEAQ (reference sequence). This CDR3 region has 16 residues. The full variable domain, in which reference TRBV7-9 and TRBJ1-2 provide the parts outside the CDR3, is DTGVSQNPRHKITKRGQNVTFRCDPISEHNRLYWYRQTLGQGPEFLTYFQNEAQLEKSRLLSDRFSAERPKGSFSTLEIQRTEQGDSAMYLCACAPGTGLSLPGYTFGSGTRLTVV.

This clonotype was counted a few times. V usage is TRBV28 and J usage is TRBJ1-2, with D unresolved. The V end lost 6 bases, the J end lost 4 bases, and 15 bases lay between the germline ends. The germline V gene has CDR1 MDHEN and CDR2 SYDVKM. The CDR3 is 14 residues long. The CDR3 is CASSPWTGTYGYTF. DNA of the CDR3: TGTGCCAGCAGCCCGTGGACGGGAACCTATGGCTACACCTTC.

Concerning this clonotype itself: This clone may be a read error of a much larger clone one base away. The rearrangement uses TRBV5-1 and TRBJ2-3; TRBD2 agrees at 9 bases. This CDR3 contains 16 residues. CDR1 and CDR2 (germline): SGHRS, YFSETQ. CDR3 in amino acids: CTSSLSSGGYTDTQYF. In nucleotides, the CDR3 is TGCACCAGCAGTCTTTCCAGCGGGGGGTACACAGATACGCAGTATTTT.

The sample holds a few counts of this clonotype. The V and J genes are TRBV18 and TRBJ1-2; D is possibly TRBD1 (5 bases). The ends were cut back, 3 bases at V and 1 base at J, with 15 bases in the middle. Germline V lookup: CDR1 KGHSH, CDR2 LQKENI. The CDR3 runs to 16 residues. The chain's CDR3 is CASSPGRLELNYGYTF. The CDR3 DNA reads TGTGCCAGCTCACCGGGACGGTTAGAACTTAACTATGGCTACACCTTC. The full variable domain, rest sourced from reference TRBV18 and TRBJ1-2, is NAGVMQNPRHLVRRRGQEARLRCSPMKGHSHVYWYRQLPEEGLKFMVYLQKENIIDESGMPKERFSAEFPKEGPSILRIQQVVRGDSAAYFCASSPGRLELNYGYTFGSGTRLTVV.

The V gene is TRBV29-1, the J gene TRBJ1-1; D is undetermined. CDR3 length: 13 amino acids. In germline, CDR1 is SQVTM, CDR2 ANQGSEA. V gave up 6 bases and J gave up 1 base, with 12 bases separating them. CDR3 bases: TGCAGCGTATCCCGCGACACGAACACTGAAGCTTTCTTT. This gives the protein CSVSRDTNTEAFF.

The table lists this clonotype with a count of one. The chain is built from TRBV4-1 and TRBJ1-1, with TRBD1 matching over 9 bases. With V trimmed by 4 bases and J by 4 bases, 13 bases remained unmatched. Germline V CDR1 and CDR2: MGHRA, YSYEKL. The CDR3 covers 17 residues. The CDR3 here is CASSPPTDRGGSTEAFF. The CDR3 DNA sequence: TGCGCCAGCAGCCCCCCCACGGACAGGGGAGGAAGCACTGAAGCTTTCTTT.

This clonotype was observed a handful of times. The rearrangement links TRBV5-1 to TRBJ2-1; perhaps TRBD1 as D (5 bases). The CDR3 is made up of 12 amino acids. The ends were cut back, 0 bases at V and 9 bases at J, with 7 bases in the middle. Germline V CDR1 and CDR2: SGHRS, YFSETQ. The CDR3, as DNA: TGCGCCAGCAGCTTGGTGGGGCCTGAGCAGTTCTTC. This codes for CASSLVGPEQFF.

The V and J genes are TRBV7-8 and TRBJ1-1; D is unresolved. The V and J ends lost 1 base and 2 bases respectively, with 8 bases between them. CDR3 length: 14 amino acids. Germline-derived CDR1 and CDR2 are SGHVS and FQNEAQ. The CDR3 DNA reads TGTGCCAGCAGCTTAGGGATCGGAAACACTGAAGCTTTCTTT. Its protein is CASSLGIGNTEAFF.

The chain carries TRBV6-5 and TRBJ1-5, with a possible D match to TRBD1 (5 bases). Germline V CDR1 and CDR2: MNHEY, SVGAGI. The CDR3 loop spans 16 amino acids. Deletions cut 4 bases from V and 6 bases from J, with 19 bases between. The CDR3 nucleotides are TGTGCCAGCAGTTCCGGCAGGGTCCAAAGGGGTCAGCCCCAGCATTTT. Translated: CASSSGRVQRGQPQHF.

V is TRBV3-1 and J is TRBJ2-3; D is undetermined. The CDR3 length is 16 residues. V was shortened by 4 bases and J by 1 base, with 15 bases between the two germline ends. Germline loops: CDR1 LGHDT, CDR2 YNNKEL (reference sequence). The CDR3 reads CASSPFIGTGTDTQYF. CDR3 nucleotide sequence: TGTGCCAGCAGCCCTTTTATAGGCACGGGCACAGATACGCAGTATTTT.

The chain is built from TRBV7-2 and TRBJ2-3; 9 nucleotides agree with TRBD2. CDR1 is SGHTA, CDR2 FQGNSA, per germline. V dropped 3 bases and J dropped 2; count of bases not matched to a gene: 3. The CDR3 contains 15 residues. CDR3 nucleotide sequence: TGTGCCAGCAGCTTCCTAGCGGGATACACAGATACGCAGTATTTT. Translated: CASSFLAGYTDTQYF.

This clonotype was counted between two and nine times. The chain couples TRBV29-1 to TRBJ2-5; the match to TRBD2 covers 9 bases. The CDR3 covers 14 residues. The junction had 12 bases not matched to a gene; V was cut back by 8 bases and J by 5 bases. Germline CDR1 and CDR2: SQVTM and ANQGSEA. The chain's CDR3 is CSLRLAAPGETQYF. As DNA, the CDR3 is TGCAGCTTACGACTAGCGGCGCCCGGGGAGACCCAGTACTTC.

This clonotype was counted a single time. The CDR3 coding sequence is TGTGCCAGCAGCGTGGGACAGGGGGCACACTACGAGCAGTACTTC. Amino acids: CASSVGQGAHYEQYF. The chain recombines TRBV7-2 with TRBJ2-7; 12 bases align to TRBD1. CDR1 SGHTA and CDR2 FQGNSA come from the germline V gene. Trimming cost V 5 bases and J 3 bases; bases outside gene matches: 5. The length of the CDR3 is 15 residues.

This clonotype was detected only a few times. This chain connects TRBV28 to TRBJ2-7; tentative D call: TRBD1 (5 bases). V gave up 9 bases and J gave up 2 bases, with 11 bases separating them. Germline-derived CDR1 and CDR2 are MDHEN and SYDVKM. The length of the CDR3 is 12 residues. The chain's CDR3 is CASGHPAYEQYF. The CDR3 DNA is TGTGCCAGTGGACACCCCGCCTACGAGCAGTACTTC. Combining the CDR3 with reference TRBV28 and TRBJ2-7 gives the whole variable domain DVKVTQSSRYLVKRTGEKVFLECVQDMDHENMFWYRQDPGLGLRLIYFSYDVKMKEKGDIPEGYSVSREKKERFSLILESASTNQTSMYLCASGHPAYEQYFGPGTRLTVT.

This clonotype was seen more than once but under ten times. The chain links TRBV5-1 to TRBJ2-1, with D possibly being TRBD1 (6 bases). The CDR3 is 13 residues long. Germline-derived CDR1 and CDR2 are SGHRS and YFSETQ. V was shortened by 7 bases and J by 10 bases, with 18 bases between the two germline ends. CDR3 sequence (DNA): TGCGCCAGCTATATACAGGGTTTCGGGGAGCAGTTCTTC. Its translation: CASYIQGFGEQFF.

This clonotype was seen a few times. V usage is TRBV3-1 and J usage is TRBJ1-2; D not resolved. The V gene's germline CDR1 is LGHDT and CDR2 YNNKEL (reference sequence). Trimming shortened V by 6 bases and J by 2 bases, and 10 bases separated the two germline ends. The CDR3 is made up of 13 amino acids. The CDR3 reads CASSFHTNYGYTF. The CDR3 coding sequence is TGTGCCAGCAGTTTCCACACCAACTATGGCTACACCTTC.

This chain connects TRBV4-2 to TRBJ2-5, with 7 bases matching TRBD1. The trim removed 0 bases at V and 4 bases at J, leaving 5 bases unmatched. Germline CDR1 is LGHNA and CDR2 is YNFKEQ. This CDR3 has 15 amino acids. CDR3 sequence reads: CASSQDRQGIETQYF. CDR3 DNA sequence: TGTGCCAGCAGCCAAGATAGACAGGGAATAGAGACCCAGTACTTC.

The chain employs TRBV10-3 and TRBJ1-2, with 10 bases fitting TRBD1. The CDR3 extends over 14 amino acids. Trimming took 6 bases from V and 3 from J; bases not matched to a gene: 4. The germline V gene encodes CDR1 ENHRY and CDR2 SYGVKD. The CDR3 is CAISDRGRDYGYTF. For the CDR3, the DNA is TGTGCCATCAGCGACAGGGGGCGAGACTATGGCTACACCTTC.

The rearrangement uses TRBV4-1 and TRBJ2-4; possibly TRBD2 for D (5 bases). The CDR3 runs 17 residues. Germline loops: CDR1 MGHRA, CDR2 YSYEKL. V lost 0 bases to trimming and J lost 3 bases, with 15 bases between them. This CDR3 is CASSQDPILAGKNIQYF. Written as DNA, the CDR3 is TGCGCCAGCAGCCAAGATCCGATCCTCGCGGGCAAAAACATTCAGTACTTC.

This clonotype was counted only a few times. In nucleotides, the CDR3 is TGTGCCAGCAGCTTGTCCAGCGGGGTCGGTCGGACCCAGTACTTC. It is translated as CASSLSSGVGRTQYF. This chain joins TRBV7-2 and TRBJ2-7; the match to TRBD2 covers 7 bases. The closer fit of TRBJ2-5 to the DNA end suggests the J call may be wrong. The CDR3 extends over 15 amino acids. Germline V gives CDR1 SGHTA, CDR2 FQGNSA.

The gene calls are TRBV28 and TRBJ1-1; D may be TRBD1 (5 bases). The germline gives CDR1 MDHEN, CDR2 SYDVKM. Between the trimmed V and J ends, which lost 3 bases and 1 base, there was a span of 15 bases. The CDR3 sequence is 16 residues long. The CDR3 is CASSFQGHRQNTEAFF. The CDR3 DNA follows: TGTGCCAGCAGTTTTCAGGGTCACCGGCAGAACACTGAAGCTTTCTTT.

J is TRBJ2-3 and V is TRBV12-3 or TRBV12-4; maybe TRBD1 (6 bases). The CDR3 runs to 14 residues. V dropped 3 bases and J dropped 4 bases, with 11 bases sitting between them. The chain's CDR3 is CASSFGRGPDTQYF. CDR3 bases: TGTGCCAGCAGTTTTGGCAGGGGCCCAGATACGCAGTATTTT.

This clonotype was detected a few times. The chain employs TRBV7-2 and TRBJ2-7; 15 bases are shared with TRBD2. The germline CDR1 and CDR2 sequences are SGHTA and FQGNSA. V was pared by 5 bases and J by 1 base, with 6 bases of the junction left unmatched. CDR3 length: 17 amino acids. The CDR3 DNA reads TGTGCCAGCAGCCCGGGACTAGCGGGGGGACCGTCCTACGAGCAGTACTTC. Translation gives CASSPGLAGGPSYEQYF.